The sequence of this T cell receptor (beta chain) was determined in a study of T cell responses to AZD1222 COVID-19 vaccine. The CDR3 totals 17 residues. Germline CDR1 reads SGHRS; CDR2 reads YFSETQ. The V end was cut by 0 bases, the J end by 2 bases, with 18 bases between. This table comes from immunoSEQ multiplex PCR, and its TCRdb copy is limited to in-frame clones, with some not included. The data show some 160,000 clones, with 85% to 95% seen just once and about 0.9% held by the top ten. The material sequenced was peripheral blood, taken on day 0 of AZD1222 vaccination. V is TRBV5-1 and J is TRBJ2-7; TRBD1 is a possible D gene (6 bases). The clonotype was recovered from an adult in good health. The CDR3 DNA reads TGCGCCAGCAGCTTGGCTCCTTTGAGCAGGGGTCCCTACGAGCAGTACTTC. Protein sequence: CASSLAPLSRGPYEQYF.